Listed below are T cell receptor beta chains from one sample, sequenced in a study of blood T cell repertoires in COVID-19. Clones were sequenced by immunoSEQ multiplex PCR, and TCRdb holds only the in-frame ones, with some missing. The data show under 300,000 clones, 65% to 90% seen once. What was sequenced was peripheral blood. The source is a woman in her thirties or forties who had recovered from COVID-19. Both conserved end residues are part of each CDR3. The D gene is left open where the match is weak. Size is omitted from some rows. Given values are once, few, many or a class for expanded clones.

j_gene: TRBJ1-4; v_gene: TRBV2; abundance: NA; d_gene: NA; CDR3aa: CASHELTINEKLFF; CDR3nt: TGTGCCAGCCATGAACTGACAATTAATGAAAAACTGTTTTTT
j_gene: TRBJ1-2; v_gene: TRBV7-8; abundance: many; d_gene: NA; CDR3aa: CASSPLSNYGYTF; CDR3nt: TGTGCCAGCAGCCCCCTGTCCAACTATGGCTACACCTTC
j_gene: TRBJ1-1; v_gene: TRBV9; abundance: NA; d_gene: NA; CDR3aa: CASSTDRGSTEAFF; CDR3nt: TGTGCCAGCAGTACCGACCGGGGGAGCACTGAAGCTTTCTTT
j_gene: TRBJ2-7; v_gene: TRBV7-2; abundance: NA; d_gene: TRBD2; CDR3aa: CASSLGRTSGAYEQYF; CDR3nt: TGTGCCAGCAGCTTAGGTAGGACTAGCGGGGCCTACGAGCAGTACTTC
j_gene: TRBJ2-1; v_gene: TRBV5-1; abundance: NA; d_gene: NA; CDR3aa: CASSFSPGFFNEQFF; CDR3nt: TGCGCCAGCAGCTTTAGTCCAGGGTTTTTCAATGAGCAGTTCTTC
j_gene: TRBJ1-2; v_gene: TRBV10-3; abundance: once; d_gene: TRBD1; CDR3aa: CATQLTTGTHYGYTF; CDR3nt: TGTGCCACCCAACTAACGACAGGGACCCACTATGGCTACACCTTC
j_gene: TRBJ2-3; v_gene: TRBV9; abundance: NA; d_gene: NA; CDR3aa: CASSERADTTDTQYF; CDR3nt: TGTGCCAGCAGCGAGAGGGCAGATACCACAGATACGCAGTATTTT
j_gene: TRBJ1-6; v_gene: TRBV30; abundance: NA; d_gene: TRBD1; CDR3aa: CAWSGTGASPLHF; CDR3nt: TGTGCCTGGAGTGGGACAGGGGCCTCACCCCTCCACTTT
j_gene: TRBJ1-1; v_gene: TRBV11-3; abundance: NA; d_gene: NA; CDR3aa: CASSAAGGVTEAFF; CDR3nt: TGTGCCAGCAGCGCCGCGGGGGGGGTCACTGAAGCTTTCTTT
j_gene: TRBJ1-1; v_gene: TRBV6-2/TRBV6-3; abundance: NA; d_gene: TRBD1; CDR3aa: CASSYTTGVNTEAFF; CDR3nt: TGTGCCAGCAGTTACACGACAGGGGTCAACACTGAAGCTTTCTTT
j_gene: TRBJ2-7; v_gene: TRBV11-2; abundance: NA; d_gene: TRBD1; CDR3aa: CASSIGTGAGEQYF; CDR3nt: TGTGCCAGCAGCATTGGGACAGGGGCCGGCGAGCAGTACTTC
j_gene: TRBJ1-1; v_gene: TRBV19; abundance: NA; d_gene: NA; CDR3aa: CASSQASDTEAFF; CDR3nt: TGTGCCAGTAGTCAGGCCTCGGACACTGAAGCTTTCTTT
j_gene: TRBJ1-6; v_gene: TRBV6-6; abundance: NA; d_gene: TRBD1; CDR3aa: CASSSGQGPHNSPLHF; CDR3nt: TGTGCCAGCAGCAGCGGACAGGGGCCCCATAATTCACCCCTCCACTTT
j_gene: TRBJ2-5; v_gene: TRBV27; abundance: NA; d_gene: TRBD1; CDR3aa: CASSWTGGETQYF; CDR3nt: TGTGCCAGCAGTTGGACAGGGGGGGAGACCCAGTACTTC
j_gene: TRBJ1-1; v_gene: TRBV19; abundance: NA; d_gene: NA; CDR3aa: CASSTGQRTFF; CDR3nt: TGTGCCAGTAGTACTGGACAGCGAACTTTCTTT
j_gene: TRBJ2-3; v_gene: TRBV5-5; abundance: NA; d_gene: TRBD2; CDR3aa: CASSFPQLAGGSAQYF; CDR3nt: TGTGCCAGCAGCTTTCCCCAGCTAGCGGGGGGATCCGCGCAGTATTTT
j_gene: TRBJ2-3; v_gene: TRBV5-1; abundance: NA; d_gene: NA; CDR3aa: CASSYITDTQYF; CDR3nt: TGCGCCAGCAGCTACATCACAGATACGCAGTATTTT
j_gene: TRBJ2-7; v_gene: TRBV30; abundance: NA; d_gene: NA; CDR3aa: CAHQGSSYEQYF; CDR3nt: TGTGCCCATCAGGGCAGCTCCTACGAGCAGTACTTC
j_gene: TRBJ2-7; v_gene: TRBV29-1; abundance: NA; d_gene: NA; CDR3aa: CSARTEAYEQYF; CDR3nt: TGCAGCGCCAGGACAGAAGCCTACGAGCAGTACTTC
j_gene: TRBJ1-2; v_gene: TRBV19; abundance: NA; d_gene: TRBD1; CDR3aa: CASSRLPGQGDGYTF; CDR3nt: TGTGCCAGTAGTCGGCTACCGGGACAGGGAGACGGCTACACCTTC
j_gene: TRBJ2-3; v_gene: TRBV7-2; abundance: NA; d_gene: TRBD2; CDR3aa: CASSPNGGGGAPDTQYF; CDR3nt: TGTGCCAGCAGCCCAAATGGGGGCGGGGGGGCTCCAGATACGCAGTATTTT
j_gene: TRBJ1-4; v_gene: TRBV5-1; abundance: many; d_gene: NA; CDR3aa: CASSLRTGGDEKLFF; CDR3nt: TGCGCCAGCAGCCTTAGGACGGGAGGGGATGAAAAACTGTTTTTT
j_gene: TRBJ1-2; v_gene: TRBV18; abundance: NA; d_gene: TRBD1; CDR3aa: CASSPTGQGDYGYTF; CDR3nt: TGTGCCAGCTCACCAACGGGACAGGGGGACTATGGCTACACCTTC
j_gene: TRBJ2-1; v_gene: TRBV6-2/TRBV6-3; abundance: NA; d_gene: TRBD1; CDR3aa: CASSFSRQGSSSYNEQFF; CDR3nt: TGTGCCAGCAGTTTTTCAAGACAGGGCTCGAGCTCCTACAATGAGCAGTTCTTC
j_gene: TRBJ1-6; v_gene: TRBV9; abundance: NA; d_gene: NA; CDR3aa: CASSVAGGRSPLHF; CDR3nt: TGTGCCAGCAGCGTAGCGGGGGGTAGATCACCCCTCCACTTT
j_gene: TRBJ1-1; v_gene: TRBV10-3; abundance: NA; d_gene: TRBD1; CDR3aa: CAMGQGLNTEAFF; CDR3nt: TGTGCCATGGGACAGGGGTTGAACACTGAAGCTTTCTTT
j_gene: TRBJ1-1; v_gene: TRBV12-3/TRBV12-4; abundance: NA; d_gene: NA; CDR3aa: CASSLAGGTEAFF; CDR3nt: TGTGCCAGCAGTTTAGCAGGGGGCACTGAAGCTTTCTTT
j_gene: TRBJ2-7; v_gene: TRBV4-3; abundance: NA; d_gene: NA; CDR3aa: CASSQGYQEAYEQYF; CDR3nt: TGCGCCAGCAGCCAAGGTTATCAGGAAGCCTACGAGCAGTACTTC
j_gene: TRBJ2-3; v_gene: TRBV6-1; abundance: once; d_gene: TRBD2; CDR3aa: CASSGTSGGAGDTQYF; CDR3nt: TGTGCCAGCAGTGGGACTAGCGGGGGGGCCGGAGATACGCAGTATTTT
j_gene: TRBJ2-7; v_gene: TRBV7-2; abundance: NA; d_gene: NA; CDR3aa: CASRNVNPYEQYF; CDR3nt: TGTGCCAGCAGAAATGTAAATCCCTACGAGCAGTACTTC
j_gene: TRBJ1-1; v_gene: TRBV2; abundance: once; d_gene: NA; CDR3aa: CASTADRLNTEAFF; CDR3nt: TGTGCCAGCACCGCTGACAGGTTGAACACTGAAGCTTTCTTT
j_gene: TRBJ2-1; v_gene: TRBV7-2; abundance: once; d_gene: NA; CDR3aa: CASSFARGAEQFF; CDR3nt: TGTGCCAGCAGCTTCGCCAGGGGTGCTGAGCAGTTCTTC
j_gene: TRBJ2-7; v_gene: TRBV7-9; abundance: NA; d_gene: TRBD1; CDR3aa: CASSFPPGQGAYEQYF; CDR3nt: TGTGCCAGCAGCTTCCCGCCGGGACAGGGTGCCTACGAGCAGTACTTC
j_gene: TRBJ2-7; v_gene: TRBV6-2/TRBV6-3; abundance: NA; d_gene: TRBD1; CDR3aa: CASSPPGTGTYEQYF; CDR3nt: TGTGCCAGCAGCCCTCCCGGGACAGGGACCTACGAGCAGTACTTC
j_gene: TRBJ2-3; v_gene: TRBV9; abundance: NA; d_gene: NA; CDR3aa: CASSVVGAPDTQYF; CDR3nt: TGTGCCAGCAGCGTAGTGGGGGCCCCAGATACGCAGTATTTT
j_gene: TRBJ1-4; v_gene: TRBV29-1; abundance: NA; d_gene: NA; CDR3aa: CSVGGPGVGETNEKLFF; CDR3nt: TGCAGCGTTGGTGGCCCGGGGGTCGGGGAAACTAATGAAAAACTGTTTTTT
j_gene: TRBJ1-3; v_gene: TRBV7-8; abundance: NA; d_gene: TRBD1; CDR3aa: CASSGQGASGNTIYF; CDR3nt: TGTGCCAGCAGCGGTCAGGGGGCAAGTGGAAACACCATATATTTT
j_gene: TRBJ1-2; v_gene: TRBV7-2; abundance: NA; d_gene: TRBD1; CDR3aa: CASSLDRGYGYTF; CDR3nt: TGTGCCAGCAGCTTAGACAGGGGCTATGGCTACACCTTC
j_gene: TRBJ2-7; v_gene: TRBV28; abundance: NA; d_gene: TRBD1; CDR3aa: CASEQGGLYEQYF; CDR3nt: TGTGCCAGCGAACAGGGGGGCTTATACGAGCAGTACTTC
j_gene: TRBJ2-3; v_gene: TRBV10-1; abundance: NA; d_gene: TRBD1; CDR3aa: CASSDTGQGTDTQYF; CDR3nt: TGCGCCAGCAGTGATACGGGACAGGGCACAGATACGCAGTATTTT
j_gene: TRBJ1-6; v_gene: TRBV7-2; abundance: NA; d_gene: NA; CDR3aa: CASSLNSNSPLHF; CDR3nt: TGTGCCAGCAGCTTAAATAGCAATTCACCCCTCCACTTT
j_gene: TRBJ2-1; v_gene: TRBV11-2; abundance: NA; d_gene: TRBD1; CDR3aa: CASSADRVGNEQFF; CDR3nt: TGTGCCAGCAGCGCGGACAGGGTAGGAAATGAGCAGTTCTTC
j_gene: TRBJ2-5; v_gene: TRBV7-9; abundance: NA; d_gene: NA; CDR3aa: CASSLAGITETQYF; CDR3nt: TGTGCCAGCAGCTTAGCCGGGATCACAGAGACCCAGTACTTC
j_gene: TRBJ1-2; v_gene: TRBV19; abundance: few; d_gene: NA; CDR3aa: CASSTTRQGVNYGYTF; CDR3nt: TGTGCCAGTAGTACTACGAGGCAGGGTGTCAACTATGGCTACACCTTC
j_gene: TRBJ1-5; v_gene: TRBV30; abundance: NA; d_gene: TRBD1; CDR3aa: CAWSVQGDSNQPQHF; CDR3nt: TGTGCCTGGAGTGTACAGGGGGATAGCAATCAGCCCCAGCATTTT
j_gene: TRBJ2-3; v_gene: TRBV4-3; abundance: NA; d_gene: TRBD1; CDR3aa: CASQERTGSTDTQYF; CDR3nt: TGCGCCAGCCAAGAAAGGACAGGGTCGACAGATACGCAGTATTTT
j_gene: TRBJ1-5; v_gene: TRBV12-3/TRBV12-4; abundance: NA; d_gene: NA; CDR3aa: CASSFGPGPQHF; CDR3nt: TGTGCCAGCAGTTTTGGTCCAGGGCCCCAGCATTTT
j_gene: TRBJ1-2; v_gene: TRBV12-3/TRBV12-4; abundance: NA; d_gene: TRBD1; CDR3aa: CASSQGEFGYTF; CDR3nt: TGTGCCAGCAGTCAGGGGGAGTTTGGCTACACCTTC